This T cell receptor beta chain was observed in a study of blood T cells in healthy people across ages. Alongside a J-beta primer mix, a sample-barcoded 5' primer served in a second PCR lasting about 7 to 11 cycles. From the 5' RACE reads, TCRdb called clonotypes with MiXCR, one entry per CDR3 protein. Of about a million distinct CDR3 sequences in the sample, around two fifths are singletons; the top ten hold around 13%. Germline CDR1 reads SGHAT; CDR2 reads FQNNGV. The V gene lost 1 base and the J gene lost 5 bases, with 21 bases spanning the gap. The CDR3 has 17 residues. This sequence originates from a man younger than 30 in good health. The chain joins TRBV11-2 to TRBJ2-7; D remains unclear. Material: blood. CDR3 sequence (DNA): TGTGCCAGCAGCTTAGGCCGCCTGACGGACGAAATCCACGAGCAGTACTTC. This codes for CASSLGRLTDEIHEQYF. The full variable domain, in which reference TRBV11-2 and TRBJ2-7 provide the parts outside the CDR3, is EAGVAQSPRYKIIEKRQSVAFWCNPISGHATLYWYQQILGQGPKLLIQFQNNGVVDDSQLPKDRFSAERLKGVDSTLKIQPAKLEDSAVYLCASSLGRLTDEIHEQYFGPGTRLTVT.